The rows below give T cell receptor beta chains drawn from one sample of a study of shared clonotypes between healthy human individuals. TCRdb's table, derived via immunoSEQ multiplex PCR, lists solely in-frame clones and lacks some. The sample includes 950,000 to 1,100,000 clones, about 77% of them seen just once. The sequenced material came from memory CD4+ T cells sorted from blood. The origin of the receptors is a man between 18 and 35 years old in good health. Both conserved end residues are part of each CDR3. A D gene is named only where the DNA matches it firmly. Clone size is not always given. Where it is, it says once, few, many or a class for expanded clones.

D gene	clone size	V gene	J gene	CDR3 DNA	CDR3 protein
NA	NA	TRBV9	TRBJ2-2	TGTGCCAGCAGCCCTTTCGCCCCCGGGGAGCTGTTTTTT	CASSPFAPGELFF
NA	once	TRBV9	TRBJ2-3	TGTGCCAGCAGCGTAGTAGCGACTGGGAATACGCAGTATTTT	CASSVVATGNTQYF
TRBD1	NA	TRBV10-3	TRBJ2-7	TGTGCCACCAGAGAGCCGACAGGGTCCCACGAGCAGTACTTC	CATREPTGSHEQYF
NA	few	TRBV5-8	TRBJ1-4	TGTGCCAGCAGCTCGGGAGCCAGGAGGGGCGAAAAACTGTTTTTT	CASSSGARRGEKLFF
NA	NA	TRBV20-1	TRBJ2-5	TGCAGTGCTCATCGGGCGACCCAGTACTTC	CSAHRATQYF
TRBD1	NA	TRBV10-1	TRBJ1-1	TGCGCCAGCAGTGAGTCTAGACAGGGGGCCACTGAAGCTTTCTTT	CASSESRQGATEAFF
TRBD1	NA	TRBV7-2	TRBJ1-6	TGTGCCAGCAGCCCTTGGGCAGGGGGCGTTACCTCACCCCTCCACTTT	CASSPWAGGVTSPLHF
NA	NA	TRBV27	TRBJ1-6	TGTGCCAGCAGTACAGCACTCTGGGGGGGGGTTAGTTCCTATAATTCACCCCTCCACTTT	CASSTALWGGVSSYNSPLHF
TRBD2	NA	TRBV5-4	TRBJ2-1	TGTGCCAGCAGCCCGAGAAGCGGGGGATCCCTCTCCTACAATGAGCAGTTCTTC	CASSPRSGGSLSYNEQFF
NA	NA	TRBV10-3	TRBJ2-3	TGTGCCATCAGTGTGGGCACAGATACGCAGTATTTT	CAISVGTDTQYF
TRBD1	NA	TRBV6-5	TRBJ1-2	TGTGCCAGCAGCCGGGACAGGGCTTATGGCTACACCTTC	CASSRDRAYGYTF
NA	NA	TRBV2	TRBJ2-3	TGTGCCAGCAGTGAGCTGGGCTGGCGCACAGATACGCAGTATTTT	CASSELGWRTDTQYF
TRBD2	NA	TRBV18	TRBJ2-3	TGTGCCAGCTCACCCAATAGCGGGAGGACGGGGGATACGCAGTATTTT	CASSPNSGRTGDTQYF
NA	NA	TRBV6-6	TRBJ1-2	TGTGCCAGCAGTTTCCCGACAGGTGGGCATGGCTACACCTTC	CASSFPTGGHGYTF
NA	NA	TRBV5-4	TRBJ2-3	TGTGCCAGCAGCCCACGGGGAGACCGCACAGATACGCAGTATTTT	CASSPRGDRTDTQYF
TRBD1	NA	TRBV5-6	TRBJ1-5	TGTGCCAGCAGCCAGAGGACAGGGGCCACCTATCAGCCCCAGCATTTT	CASSQRTGATYQPQHF
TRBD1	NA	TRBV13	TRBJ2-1	TGTGCCAGCAGCTTGGACAGGGGATCCTACAATGAGCAGTTCTTC	CASSLDRGSYNEQFF
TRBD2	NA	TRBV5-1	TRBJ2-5	TGCGCCAGCAGCTCTGGGACTAGCGGTGAGACCCAGTACTTC	CASSSGTSGETQYF
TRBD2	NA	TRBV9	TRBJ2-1	TGTGCCAGCAGCGTAGATGCGGGGGGAAGTGGTGAGCAGTTCTTC	CASSVDAGGSGEQFF
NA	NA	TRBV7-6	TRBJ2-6	TGTGCCAGCAGCTTAGCCGGGACAAAAAGCTCTGGGGCCAACGTCCTGACTTTC	CASSLAGTKSSGANVLTF
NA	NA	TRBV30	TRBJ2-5	TGTGCCGGGAACAGGTACCAAGAGACCCAGTACTTC	CAGNRYQETQYF
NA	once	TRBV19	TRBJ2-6	TGTGCCAGTTCTTCCGACTCTGGGGCCAACGTCCTGACTTTC	CASSSDSGANVLTF
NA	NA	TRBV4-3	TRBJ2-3	TGCGCCAGCAGCCAAGATGATACGCAGTATTTT	CASSQDDTQYF
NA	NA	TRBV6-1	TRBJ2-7	TGTGCCAGCAGTGTTGGAGGACGAAGAGGCGAGCAGTACTTC	CASSVGGRRGEQYF
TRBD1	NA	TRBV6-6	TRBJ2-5	TGTGCCAGCACTAAGCAGGGGGCAGAGACCCAGTACTTC	CASTKQGAETQYF
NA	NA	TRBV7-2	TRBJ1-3	TGTGCCAGCAGCTTAGCTCCCGCCGGCCCTATGCACACCATATATTTT	CASSLAPAGPMHTIYF
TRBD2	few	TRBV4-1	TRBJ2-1	TGCGCCAGCAGCCAACTGGGACTAGCAAGCAATGAGCAGTTCTTC	CASSQLGLASNEQFF
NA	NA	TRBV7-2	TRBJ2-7	TGTGCCAGCAGCTTCGGCCAATCCGCCCCCGAGCAGTACTTC	CASSFGQSAPEQYF
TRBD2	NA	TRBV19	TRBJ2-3	TGTGCCAGTAGTGGGACTATCACGGATACGCAGTATTTT	CASSGTITDTQYF
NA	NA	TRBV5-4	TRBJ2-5	TGTGCCAGCAGCTTGGTCCCCGACCAAGAGACCCAGTACTTC	CASSLVPDQETQYF
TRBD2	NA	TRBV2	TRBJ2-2	TGTGCCAGCAGTGTAGGACGGGAGGGCCAGGCCGGGGAGCTGTTTTTT	CASSVGREGQAGELFF
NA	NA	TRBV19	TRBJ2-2	TGTGCCAGTGGCAAAAAGAACACCGGGGAGCTGTTTTTT	CASGKKNTGELFF
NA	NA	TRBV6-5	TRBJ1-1	TGTGCCAGCAGCCATCAGGGGAAAACTTTCTTT	CASSHQGKTFF
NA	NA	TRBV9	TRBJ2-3	TGTGCCAGCAGCGTAGTCGGAACTAGCACAGATACGCAGTATTTT	CASSVVGTSTDTQYF
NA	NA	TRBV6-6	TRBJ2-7	TGTGCCAGCGGATTTCAGGAGATCCCGTCCTACGAGCAGTACTTC	CASGFQEIPSYEQYF
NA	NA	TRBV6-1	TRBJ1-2	TGTGCCAGCGCCCAGTCTTTCCGCGATGGCTACACCTTC	CASAQSFRDGYTF
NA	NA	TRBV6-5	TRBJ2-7	TGTGCCAGCAGCGCCGCGGTAATTACTGCCTACGAGCAGTACTTC	CASSAAVITAYEQYF
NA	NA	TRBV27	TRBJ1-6	TGTGCCAGCAGCCAGAGGACAGATTCACCCCTCCACTTT	CASSQRTDSPLHF
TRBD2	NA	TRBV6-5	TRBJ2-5	TGTGCCAGCAGTTACCTGGTCGGGGGGGAGACCCAGTACTTC	CASSYLVGGETQYF
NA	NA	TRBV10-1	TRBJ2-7	TGCGCCAGCAGTGAGTCCCCCCCGGGAGAGCAGTACTTC	CASSESPPGEQYF
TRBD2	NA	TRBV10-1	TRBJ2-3	TGCGCCAGCAGAGTAGCGGGGACAGATACGCAGTATTTT	CASRVAGTDTQYF
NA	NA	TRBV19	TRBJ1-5	TGTGCCAGTCGACAGGACCAAGGGTCGAATAGCAATCAGCCCCAGCATTTT	CASRQDQGSNSNQPQHF
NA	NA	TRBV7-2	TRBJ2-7	TGTGCCAGCAGCCCACTGACTGGGATCTCCTACGAGCAGTACTTC	CASSPLTGISYEQYF
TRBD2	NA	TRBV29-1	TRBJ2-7	TGCAGCGTATCGATTGGGGGACTAGCGGGTGCTCAGGGGGAGCAGTACTTC	CSVSIGGLAGAQGEQYF